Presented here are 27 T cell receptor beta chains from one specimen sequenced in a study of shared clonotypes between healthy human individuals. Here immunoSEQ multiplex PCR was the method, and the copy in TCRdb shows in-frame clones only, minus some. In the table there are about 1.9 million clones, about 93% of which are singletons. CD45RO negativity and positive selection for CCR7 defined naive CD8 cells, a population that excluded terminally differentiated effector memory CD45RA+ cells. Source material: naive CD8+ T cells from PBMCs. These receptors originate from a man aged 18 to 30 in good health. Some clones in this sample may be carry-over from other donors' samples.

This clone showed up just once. CDR3 sequence (DNA): TGTGCCAGCAGCCATCCCGGCGGCGGGGACAATGAGCAGTTCTTC. Amino acids: CASSHPGGGDNEQFF. V gene TRBV7-9 combines with J gene TRBJ2-1; D possibly corresponds to TRBD2 (6 bases). V lost 5 bases and J lost 5, with 16 bases in between. CDR3 size: 15 residues. CDR1 SEHNR and CDR2 FQNEAQ come from the germline V gene (reference sequence).

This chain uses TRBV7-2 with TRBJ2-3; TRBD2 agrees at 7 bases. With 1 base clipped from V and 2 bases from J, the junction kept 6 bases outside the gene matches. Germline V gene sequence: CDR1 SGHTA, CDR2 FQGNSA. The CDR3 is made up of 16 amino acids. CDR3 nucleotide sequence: TGTGCCAGCAGCTTAGAAGCGGGGACCCACACAGATACGCAGTATTTT. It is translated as CASSLEAGTHTDTQYF.

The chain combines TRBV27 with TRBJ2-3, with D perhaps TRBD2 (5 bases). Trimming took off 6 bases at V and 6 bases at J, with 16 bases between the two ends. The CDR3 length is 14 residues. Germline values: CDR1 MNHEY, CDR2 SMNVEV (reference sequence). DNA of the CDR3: TGTGCCAGCAGGTTAATAGGAGCGGCTGATACGCAGTATTTT. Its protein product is CASRLIGAADTQYF.

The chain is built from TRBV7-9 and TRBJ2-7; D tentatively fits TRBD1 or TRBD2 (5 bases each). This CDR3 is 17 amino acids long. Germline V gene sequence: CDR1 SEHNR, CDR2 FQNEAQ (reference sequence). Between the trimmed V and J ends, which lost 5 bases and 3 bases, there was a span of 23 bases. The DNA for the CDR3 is TGTGCCAGCAGCACCGGTAGGGACCTCCCCTGGGACTACGAGCAGTACTTC. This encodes CASSTGRDLPWDYEQYF. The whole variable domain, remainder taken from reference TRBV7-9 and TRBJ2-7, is DTGVSQNPRHKITKRGQNVTFRCDPISEHNRLYWYRQTLGQGPEFLTYFQNEAQLEKSRLLSDRFSAERPKGSFSTLEIQRTEQGDSAMYLCASSTGRDLPWDYEQYFGPGTRLTVT.

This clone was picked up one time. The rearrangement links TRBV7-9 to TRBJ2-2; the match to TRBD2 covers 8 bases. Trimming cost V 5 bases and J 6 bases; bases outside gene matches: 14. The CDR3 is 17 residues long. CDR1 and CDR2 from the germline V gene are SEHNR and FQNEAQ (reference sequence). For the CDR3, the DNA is TGTGCCAGCAGCGAATCCGGGACTAGTTTTTTTCCCGGGGAGCTGTTTTTT. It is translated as CASSESGTSFFPGELFF.

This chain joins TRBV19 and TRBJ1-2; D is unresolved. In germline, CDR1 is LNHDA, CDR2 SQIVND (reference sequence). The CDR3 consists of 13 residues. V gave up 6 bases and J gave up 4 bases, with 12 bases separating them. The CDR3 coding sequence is TGTGCCAGTAGCAACACCGGGAGCTATGGCTACACCTTC. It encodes CASSNTGSYGYTF.

In DNA form, the CDR3 reads TGTGCCAGCAGCTTAGGCGGGCGCCCCGAGCAGTACTTC. Protein sequence: CASSLGGRPEQYF. This chain joins TRBV7-6 and TRBJ2-7; D is possibly TRBD2 (5 bases). V was trimmed by 1 base and J by 6 bases, leaving 10 bases between them. Germline loops: CDR1 SGHVS, CDR2 FNYEAQ. CDR3 length: 13 amino acids.

CDR3 residues: CAISTGQGANYGYTF. The CDR3 region has the DNA TGTGCCATCAGTACGGGACAGGGAGCTAACTATGGCTACACCTTC. The J gene is TRBJ1-2, the V gene TRBV10-3, with 9 bases lining up with TRBD1. Germline lookup yields CDR1 ENHRY and CDR2 SYGVKD. The trim removed 5 bases at V and 0 bases at J, leaving 4 bases unmatched. This CDR3 comprises 15 residues.

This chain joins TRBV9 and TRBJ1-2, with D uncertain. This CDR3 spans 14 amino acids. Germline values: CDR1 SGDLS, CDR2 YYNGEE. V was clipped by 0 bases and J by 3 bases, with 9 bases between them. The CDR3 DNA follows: TGTGCCAGCAGCGTAGGGCAGGCGGACTATGGCTACACCTTC. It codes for CASSVGQADYGYTF.

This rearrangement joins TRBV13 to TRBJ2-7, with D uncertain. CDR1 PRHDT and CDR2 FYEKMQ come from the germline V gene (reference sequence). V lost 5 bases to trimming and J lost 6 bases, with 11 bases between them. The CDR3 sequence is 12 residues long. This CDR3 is CASSPVWSEQYF. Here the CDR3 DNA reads TGTGCCAGCAGCCCCGTCTGGAGCGAGCAGTACTTC.

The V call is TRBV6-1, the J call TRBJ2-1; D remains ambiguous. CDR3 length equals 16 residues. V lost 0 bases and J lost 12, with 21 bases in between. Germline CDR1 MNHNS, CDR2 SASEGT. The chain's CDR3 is CASSEAKTPRQFGQFF. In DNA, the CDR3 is TGTGCCAGCAGTGAAGCGAAGACACCACGACAATTCGGGCAGTTCTTC.

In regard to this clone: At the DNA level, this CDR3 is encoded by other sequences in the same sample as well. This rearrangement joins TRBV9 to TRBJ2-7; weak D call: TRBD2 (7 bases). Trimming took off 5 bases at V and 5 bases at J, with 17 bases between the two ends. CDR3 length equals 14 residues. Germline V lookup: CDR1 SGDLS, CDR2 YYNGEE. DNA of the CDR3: TGTGCCAGCAGTGAAGGGGGGAGGGTGGACGAGCAGTACTTC. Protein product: CASSEGGRVDEQYF.

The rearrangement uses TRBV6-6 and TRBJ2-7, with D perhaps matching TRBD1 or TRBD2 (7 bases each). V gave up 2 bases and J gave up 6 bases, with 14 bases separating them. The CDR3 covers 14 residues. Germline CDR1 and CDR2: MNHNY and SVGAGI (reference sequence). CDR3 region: CASSYGEGAREQYF. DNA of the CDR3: TGTGCCAGCAGTTACGGGGAGGGGGCTCGCGAGCAGTACTTC.

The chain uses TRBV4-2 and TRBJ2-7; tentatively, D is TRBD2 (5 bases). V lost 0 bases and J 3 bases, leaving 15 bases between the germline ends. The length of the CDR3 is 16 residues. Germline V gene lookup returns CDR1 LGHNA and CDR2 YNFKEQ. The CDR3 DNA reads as TGTGCCAGCAGCCAAGAATGGTCTGAGGGATACTACGAGCAGTACTTC. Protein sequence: CASSQEWSEGYYEQYF.

CDR3 protein: CAWSVSVGVNTGELFF. The DNA for the CDR3 is TGTGCCTGGAGTGTATCTGTGGGGGTGAACACCGGGGAGCTGTTTTTT. The chain carries TRBV30 and TRBJ2-2; D may match TRBD1 or TRBD2 (5 bases each). Trimming left V 0 bases short and J 1 base short, with 12 bases between. CDR3 size: 16 residues. CDR1 and CDR2 (germline): GTSNPN, SVGIG (reference sequence).

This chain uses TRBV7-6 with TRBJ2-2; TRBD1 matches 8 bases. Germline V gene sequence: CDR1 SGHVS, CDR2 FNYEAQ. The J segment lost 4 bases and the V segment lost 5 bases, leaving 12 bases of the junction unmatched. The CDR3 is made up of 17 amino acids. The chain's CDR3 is CASSGHRGESATGELFF. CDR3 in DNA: TGTGCCAGCAGCGGCCACAGGGGGGAGAGTGCCACCGGGGAGCTGTTTTTT. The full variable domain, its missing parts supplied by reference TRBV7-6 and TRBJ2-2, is GAGVSQSPRYKVTKRGQDVALRCDPISGHVSLYWYRQALGQGPEFLTYFNYEAQQDKSGLPNDRFSAERPEGSISTLTIQRTEQRDSAMYRCASSGHRGESATGELFFGEGSRLTVL.

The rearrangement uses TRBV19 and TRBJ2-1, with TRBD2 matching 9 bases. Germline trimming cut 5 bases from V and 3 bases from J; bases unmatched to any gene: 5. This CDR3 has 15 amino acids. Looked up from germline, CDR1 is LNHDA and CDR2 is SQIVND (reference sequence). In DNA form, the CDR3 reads TGTGCCAGTAGTCCCGGGACTAGCCACTACAATGAGCAGTTCTTC. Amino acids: CASSPGTSHYNEQFF.

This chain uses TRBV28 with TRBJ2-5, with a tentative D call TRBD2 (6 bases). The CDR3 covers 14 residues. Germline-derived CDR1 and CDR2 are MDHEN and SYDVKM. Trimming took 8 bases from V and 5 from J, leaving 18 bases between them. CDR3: CASCQPGLSETQYF. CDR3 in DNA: TGTGCCAGCTGTCAGCCGGGACTCTCGGAGACCCAGTACTTC.

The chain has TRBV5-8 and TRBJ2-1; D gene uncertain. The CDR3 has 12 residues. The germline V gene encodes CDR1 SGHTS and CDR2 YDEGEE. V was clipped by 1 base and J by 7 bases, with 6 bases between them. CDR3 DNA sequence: TGTGCCAGCAGCTTGTTTTATAATGAGCAGTTCTTC. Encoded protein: CASSLFYNEQFF. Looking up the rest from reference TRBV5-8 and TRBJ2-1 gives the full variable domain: EAGVTQSPTHLIKTRGQQATLRCSPISGHTSVYWYQQALGLGLQFLLWYDEGEERNRGNFPPRFSGRQFPNYSSELNVNALELEDSALYLCASSLFYNEQFFGPGTRLTVL.

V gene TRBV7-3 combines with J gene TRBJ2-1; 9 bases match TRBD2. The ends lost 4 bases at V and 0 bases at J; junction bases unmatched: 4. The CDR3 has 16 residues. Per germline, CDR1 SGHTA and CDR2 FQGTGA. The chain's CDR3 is CASSSLAGSSYNEQFF. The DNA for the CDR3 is TGTGCCAGCAGCTCCCTAGCGGGGAGCTCCTACAATGAGCAGTTCTTC.

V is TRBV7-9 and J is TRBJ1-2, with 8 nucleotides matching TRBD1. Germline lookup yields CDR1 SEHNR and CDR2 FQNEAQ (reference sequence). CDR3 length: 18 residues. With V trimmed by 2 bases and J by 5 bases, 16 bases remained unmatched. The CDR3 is CASSLYPPGGMGPYGYTF. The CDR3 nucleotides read TGTGCCAGCAGCTTATATCCCCCAGGGGGCATGGGGCCGTATGGCTACACCTTC.

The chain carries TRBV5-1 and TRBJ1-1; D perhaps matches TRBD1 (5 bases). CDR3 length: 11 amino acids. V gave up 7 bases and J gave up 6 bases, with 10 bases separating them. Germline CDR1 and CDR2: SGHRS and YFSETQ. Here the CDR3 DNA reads TGCGCCAGCGGTCTGGGGGCTGAAGCTTTCTTT. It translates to CASGLGAEAFF.

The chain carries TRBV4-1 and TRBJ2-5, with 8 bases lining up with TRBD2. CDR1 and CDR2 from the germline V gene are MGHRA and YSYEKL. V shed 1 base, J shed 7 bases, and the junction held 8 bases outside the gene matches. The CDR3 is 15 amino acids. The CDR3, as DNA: TGCGCCAGCAGCCAAGTCAGGGGCCGGGGGGGGACCCAGTACTTC. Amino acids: CASSQVRGRGGTQYF.

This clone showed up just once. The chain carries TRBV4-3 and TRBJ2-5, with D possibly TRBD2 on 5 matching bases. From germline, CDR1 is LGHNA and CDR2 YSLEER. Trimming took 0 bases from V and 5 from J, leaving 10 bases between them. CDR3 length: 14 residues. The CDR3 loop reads CASSQDWSGETQYF. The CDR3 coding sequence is TGCGCCAGCAGCCAAGACTGGTCGGGGGAGACCCAGTACTTC.

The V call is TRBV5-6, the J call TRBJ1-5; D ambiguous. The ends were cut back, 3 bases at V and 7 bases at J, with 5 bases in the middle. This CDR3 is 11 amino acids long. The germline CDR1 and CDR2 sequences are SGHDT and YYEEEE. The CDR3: CASSSEQPQHF. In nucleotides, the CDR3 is TGTGCCAGCAGCTCAGAACAGCCCCAGCATTTT.

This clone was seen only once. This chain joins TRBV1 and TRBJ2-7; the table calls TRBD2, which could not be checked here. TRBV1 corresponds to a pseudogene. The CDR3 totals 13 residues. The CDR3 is CTSSQSGIHEQYF. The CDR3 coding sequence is TGCACCAGCAGCCAAAGCGGGATCCACGAGCAGTACTTC.

The CDR3 is CASSISGGLAGYISYNEQFF. In DNA form, the CDR3 reads TGTGCCAGTAGTATAAGTGGGGGGCTAGCGGGATACATCTCCTACAATGAGCAGTTCTTC. The V and J genes are TRBV19 and TRBJ2-1, with 9 bases that match TRBD2. V lost 2 bases to trimming and J lost 0 bases; unmatched junction nucleotides: 14. The CDR3 spans 20 residues. Germline CDR1 and CDR2: LNHDA and SQIVND (reference sequence).